The clone carrying this T cell receptor (beta chain) was seen once. This sample is drawn from a study of CD8 T cells in Susac syndrome. Germline V CDR1 and CDR2: LNHNV, YYDKDF (reference sequence). The junction had 8 bases not matched to a gene; V was cut back by 0 bases and J by 7 bases. The CDR3 is 15 residues long. Reverse transcription used roughly 0.5 to 1 ug RNA and random hexamers. Multiplex PCR with immunoSEQ amplified the TCR beta CDR3 across 54 Vbeta and 13 Jbeta. MiXCR was run by TCRdb on the immunoSEQ multiplex PCR reads, yielding one entry per CDR3 protein. The sample has roughly 180,000 distinct CDR3 sequences, about 95% seen once.

This clonotype was sampled from a human donor in good health. Sequences were obtained from CD4+ T cells from PBMCs. The chain carries TRBV15 and TRBJ2-7; TRBD2 matches at 8 bases. CDR3 nucleotide sequence: TGTGCCACCAGCAGAGATGACGGGGGGGCCTGGGAGCAGTACTTC. This translates into CATSRDDGGAWEQYF.